This entry lists 14 T cell receptor beta chains sequenced from one sample in a study of blood T cell repertoires in COVID-19. TCRdb's table, derived via immunoSEQ multiplex PCR, lists solely in-frame clones and lacks some. The sample has 130,000 or so clones; about four fifths are singletons. The sample taken for sequencing was peripheral blood. Source of these receptors: a man in his fifties or sixties with acute or convalescent COVID-19.

This chain uses TRBV18 with TRBJ2-7; unclear D gene. V lost 5 bases, J lost 0 bases, and 8 bases lay in between. CDR1 is KGHSH, CDR2 LQKENI, per germline. CDR3 length equals 13 residues. The CDR3 loop reads CASSEAASYEQYF. CDR3 sequence (DNA): TGTGCCAGCTCAGAGGCAGCCTCCTACGAGCAGTACTTC.

The chain joins TRBV9 to TRBJ1-1, with D hard to call. The CDR3 totals 13 residues. V gave up 4 bases and J gave up 1 base, with 8 bases separating them. Germline V CDR1 and CDR2: SGDLS, YYNGEE. This CDR3 is CASSRDWNTEAFF. The CDR3 bases are TGTGCCAGCAGCCGGGATTGGAACACTGAAGCTTTCTTT. The variable domain in full, completed from reference TRBV9 and TRBJ1-1, reads DSGVTQTPKHLITATGQRVTLRCSPRSGDLSVYWYQQSLDQGLQFLIQYYNGEERAKGNILERFSAQQFPDLHSELNLSSLELGDSALYFCASSRDWNTEAFFGQGTRLTVV.

This clone has a handful of counts. CDR3 residues: CASTRGGEQFF. For the CDR3, the DNA is TGTGCCAGCACGCGGGGAGGTGAGCAGTTCTTC. The chain couples TRBV27 to TRBJ2-1; possibly TRBD2 for D (6 bases). CDR3 size: 11 residues. The ends were cut back, 7 bases at V and 9 bases at J, with 10 bases in the middle. Germline-derived CDR1 and CDR2 are MNHEY and SMNVEV (reference sequence).

This chain joins TRBV7-6 and TRBJ2-4; D unresolved. Trimming removed 1 base from V and 0 bases from J, with 7 bases in between. The CDR3 is 15 residues long. The germline gives CDR1 SGHVS, CDR2 FNYEAQ. CDR3 in amino acids: CASSLGGLAKNIQYF. The CDR3 coding sequence is TGTGCCAGCAGCTTAGGCGGTCTAGCCAAAAACATTCAGTACTTC.

The chain carries TRBV11-3 and TRBJ2-7; TRBD1 matches 9 bases. The CDR3 totals 14 residues. CDR1 and CDR2 from the germline V gene are SGHNT and YENEEA. With V trimmed by 5 bases and J by 4 bases, 6 bases remained unmatched. CDR3 region: CASSPEGQGYEQYF. CDR3 coding DNA: TGTGCCAGCAGCCCCGAAGGACAGGGGTACGAGCAGTACTTC.

The rearrangement joins TRBV5-1 to TRBJ1-4, with 12 bases fitting TRBD1. In germline, CDR1 is SGHRS, CDR2 YFSETQ. The CDR3 length is 14 residues. Trimming removed 4 bases from V and 8 bases from J; junction bases left unmatched: 3. The CDR3 nucleotides read TGCGCCAGCAGCCGGGGACAGGGGGCAGAAAAACTGTTTTTT. It codes for CASSRGQGAEKLFF.

The V call is TRBV7-9, the J call TRBJ2-7; D is unclear. Germline-derived CDR1 and CDR2 are SEHNR and FQNEAQ (reference sequence). V dropped 8 bases and J dropped 2 bases, with 10 bases sitting between them. The CDR3 consists of 12 residues. CDR3 nucleotide sequence: TGTGCCAGCTGCACTCAAGCCTACGAGCAGTACTTC. This gives the protein CASCTQAYEQYF.

This clone turned up a few times. J is TRBJ2-1 and V is TRBV6-5; TRBD2 aligns across 8 bases. The CDR3 has 15 amino acids. CDR1 is MNHEY and CDR2 is SVGAGI in the germline V gene. V shed 6 bases and J 2 bases; nucleotides not matched to a gene: 6. The CDR3 DNA follows: TGTGCCAGCAGCGTAACTAGCGGAGCCTACAATGAGCAGTTCTTC. Protein sequence: CASSVTSGAYNEQFF.

This clone was recorded a few times. The V call is TRBV6-5, the J call TRBJ1-4; D remains ambiguous. The V end lost 5 bases, the J end lost 0 bases, and 7 bases lay between the germline ends. CDR1 is MNHEY, CDR2 SVGAGI, per germline. This CDR3 has 14 amino acids. CDR3 loop: CASSLFATNEKLFF. Here the CDR3 DNA reads TGTGCCAGCAGTCTGTTTGCAACTAATGAAAAACTGTTTTTT.

The chain combines TRBV19 with TRBJ1-2; TRBD1 is a possible D gene (6 bases). The CDR3 has 15 amino acids. The V and J ends lost 5 bases and 0 bases respectively, with 13 bases between them. Looked up from germline, CDR1 is LNHDA and CDR2 is SQIVND (reference sequence). CDR3 region: CASSQGTIANYGYTF. The CDR3 nucleotides are TGTGCCAGTAGTCAGGGGACGATAGCTAACTATGGCTACACCTTC.

This clone was seen only a few times. The chain uses TRBV2 and TRBJ2-7, with TRBD1 identical over 7 bases. Trimming took 6 bases from V and 4 from J; bases not matched to a gene: 9. This CDR3 is 14 amino acids long. Germline lookup yields CDR1 SNHLY and CDR2 FYNNEI. CDR3 region: CASRADRVLYEQYF. CDR3 sequence (DNA): TGTGCCAGCAGGGCCGACAGGGTGTTATACGAGCAGTACTTC.

This clone was observed a single time. The J gene is TRBJ2-3, the V gene TRBV10-3, with 16 bases fitting TRBD2. The CDR3 totals 18 residues. V lost 2 bases to trimming and J lost 4 bases; unmatched junction nucleotides: 6. Germline lookup yields CDR1 ENHRY and CDR2 SYGVKD. CDR3: CAISEGTSGRAGADTQYF. CDR3 nucleotides: TGTGCCATCAGTGAGGGGACTAGCGGGAGGGCCGGGGCAGATACGCAGTATTTT.

The chain carries TRBV9 and TRBJ2-3, with 8 bases fitting TRBD2. Per germline, CDR1 SGDLS and CDR2 YYNGEE. The CDR3 contains 15 residues. V dropped 4 bases and J dropped 3; count of bases not matched to a gene: 7. CDR3 in amino acids: CASSISGIGTDTQYF. The CDR3, as DNA: TGTGCCAGCAGCATTAGCGGGATTGGGACAGATACGCAGTATTTT. The full variable domain, its missing parts supplied by reference TRBV9 and TRBJ2-3, is DSGVTQTPKHLITATGQRVTLRCSPRSGDLSVYWYQQSLDQGLQFLIQYYNGEERAKGNILERFSAQQFPDLHSELNLSSLELGDSALYFCASSISGIGTDTQYFGPGTRLTVL.

V gene TRBV9 combines with J gene TRBJ2-2, with a tentative D call TRBD1 (5 bases). Deletions cut 1 base from V and 6 bases from J, with 16 bases between. Germline V gene sequence: CDR1 SGDLS, CDR2 YYNGEE. The CDR3 totals 16 residues. CDR3 region: CASSVQPTAGSGELFF. As DNA, the CDR3 is TGTGCCAGCAGCGTACAACCAACAGCAGGGTCCGGGGAGCTGTTTTTT.